This T cell receptor (beta chain) was captured by sequencing in a study of cytomegalovirus exposure and HLA in healthy donors. Study-wide results and limits: In a later analysis, HLA-C alleles had the fewest associated TCRs, DRB1 alleles the most.

With respect to this clone: Its specificity is unknown.

It was with 60 Vbeta and 13 Jbeta primers that the PCR ran. Clones were read by immunoSEQ multiplex PCR, and TCRdb kept only the in-frame ones, dropping some. The table lists around 140,000 clones, roughly three quarters of them singletons, with 0.75% to 0.95% in the top ten. CDR1 and CDR2 (germline): KGHSH, LQKENI. This CDR3 contains 15 residues. Trimming took 2 bases from V and 3 from J; bases not matched to a gene: 4. The chain is built from TRBV18 and TRBJ1-1; 9 bases align to TRBD1. The TCR comes from an older woman in good health and CMV-seronegative. The sample taken for sequencing was PBMCs. DNA of the CDR3: TGTGCCAGCTCACCAAACAGGGGGCAGGACACTGAAGCTTTCTTT. It encodes CASSPNRGQDTEAFF.